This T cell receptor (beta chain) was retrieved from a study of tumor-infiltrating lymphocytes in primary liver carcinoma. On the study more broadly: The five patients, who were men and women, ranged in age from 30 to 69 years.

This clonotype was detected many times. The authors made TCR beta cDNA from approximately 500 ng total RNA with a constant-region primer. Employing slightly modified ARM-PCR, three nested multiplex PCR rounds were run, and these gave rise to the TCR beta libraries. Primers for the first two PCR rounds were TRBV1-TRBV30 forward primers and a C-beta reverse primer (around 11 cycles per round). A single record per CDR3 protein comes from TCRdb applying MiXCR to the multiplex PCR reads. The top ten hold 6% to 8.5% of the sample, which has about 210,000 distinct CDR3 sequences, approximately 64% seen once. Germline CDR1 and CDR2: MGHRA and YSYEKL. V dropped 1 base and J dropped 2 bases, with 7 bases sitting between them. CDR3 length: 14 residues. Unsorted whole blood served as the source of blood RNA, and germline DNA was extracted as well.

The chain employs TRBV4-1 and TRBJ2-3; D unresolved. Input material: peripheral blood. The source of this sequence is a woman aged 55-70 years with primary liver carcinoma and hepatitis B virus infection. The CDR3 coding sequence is TGCGCCAGCAGCCAAGGGCAGGACACAGATACGCAGTATTTT. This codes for CASSQGQDTDTQYF.